The present TCR beta chain was sequenced within a study of T cell repertoires in aging, cancer and after chemotherapy. The overall study: Millions of TCR reads were in the whole dataset.

Peripheral blood genomic DNA, not sorted cells or RNA, was the template. This clonotype was detected once. The antigen is unknown. TRB rearrangements spanning V, D and J were amplified using mixed TRB-A/B primers. TCRdb re-analysed the multiplex PCR reads in MiXCR, keeping a single row per CDR3 protein. Among about 17,000 distinct CDR3 sequences listed, 50% were seen once. This CDR3 is 15 amino acids long. Germline loops: CDR1 SQVTM, CDR2 ANQGSEA. Study results and caveats: Age-matched healthy donors had significantly more diverse, less clonal blood TCR repertoires than untreated cancer patients.

The origin of this receptor is a human donor in good health. The sequenced sample was blood. The gene calls are TRBV29-1 and TRBJ2-7; 10 nucleotides align to TRBD2. Written as DNA, the CDR3 is TGCAGACTCCCAAGCCCAGCGGGAGGGCCAGACGAGCAGTACTTC. Amino acids: CRLPSPAGGPDEQYF.